These 3 T cell receptor beta chains were sequenced from one sample in a study of blood T cell repertoires in COVID-19. The repertoire was sequenced with immunoSEQ multiplex PCR; TCRdb's copy has only in-frame clones and lacks some. This sample has around 450,000 clones, with roughly 91% found just once. The specimen was PBMCs or T cells enriched from blood (not recorded which). The receptors come from a man in his late teens or twenties who had recovered from COVID-19.

J is TRBJ2-7 and V is TRBV14; tentative D call: TRBD2 (6 bases). Trimming removed 1 base at V and 0 bases at J, with 16 bases between. Per germline, CDR1 SGHDN and CDR2 FVKESK. CDR3 length: 17 amino acids. The CDR3 sequence: CASSQGGIGRSSYEQYF. The CDR3 DNA reads TGTGCCAGCAGCCAAGGGGGAATAGGGAGGAGCTCCTACGAGCAGTACTTC.

The chain recombines TRBV28 with TRBJ2-2, with 9 bases aligning to TRBD1. V trimming: 5 bases; J trimming: 9 bases; junction bases outside the gene matches: 7. From germline, CDR1 is MDHEN and CDR2 SYDVKM. This CDR3 is 14 amino acids long. The CDR3, as DNA: TGTGCCAGCAGTGGAACAGGGGGCCGCAGGGAGCTGTTTTTT. Protein product: CASSGTGGRRELFF. The whole variable domain, filled in from reference TRBV28 and TRBJ2-2, reads DVKVTQSSRYLVKRTGEKVFLECVQDMDHENMFWYRQDPGLGLRLIYFSYDVKMKEKGDIPEGYSVSREKKERFSLILESASTNQTSMYLCASSGTGGRRELFFGEGSRLTVL.

This chain connects TRBV2 to TRBJ1-2; no reliable D call. Trimming left V 0 bases short and J 7 bases short, with 3 bases between. In germline, CDR1 is SNHLY, CDR2 FYNNEI. The CDR3 runs 11 residues. CDR3 in amino acids: CASSEARGYTF. The CDR3 bases are TGTGCCAGCAGTGAAGCGCGTGGCTACACCTTC. The whole variable domain, filled in from reference TRBV2 and TRBJ1-2, reads EPEVTQTPSHQVTQMGQEVILRCVPISNHLYFYWYRQILGQKVEFLVSFYNNEISEKSEIFDDQFSVERPDGSNFTLKIRSTKLEDSAMYFCASSEARGYTFGSGTRLTVV.